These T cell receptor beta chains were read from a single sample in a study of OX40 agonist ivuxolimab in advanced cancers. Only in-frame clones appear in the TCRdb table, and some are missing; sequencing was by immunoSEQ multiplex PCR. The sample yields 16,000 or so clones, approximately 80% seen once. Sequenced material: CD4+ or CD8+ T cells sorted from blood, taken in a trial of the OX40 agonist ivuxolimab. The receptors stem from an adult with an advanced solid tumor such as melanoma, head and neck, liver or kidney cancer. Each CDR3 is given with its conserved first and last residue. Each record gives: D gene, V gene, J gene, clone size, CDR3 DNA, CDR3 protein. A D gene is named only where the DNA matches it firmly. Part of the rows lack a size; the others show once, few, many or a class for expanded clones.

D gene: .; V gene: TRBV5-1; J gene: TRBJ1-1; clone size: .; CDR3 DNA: TGCGCCAGCAGCTTGGAGGTTTCTGGCTTCAAGGGCACTGAAGCTTTCTTT; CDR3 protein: CASSLEVSGFKGTEAFF
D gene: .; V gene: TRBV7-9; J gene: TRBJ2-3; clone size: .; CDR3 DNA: TGTGCCAGCAGCGCCACAGGGGAGGCAGATACGCAGTATTTT; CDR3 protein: CASSATGEADTQYF
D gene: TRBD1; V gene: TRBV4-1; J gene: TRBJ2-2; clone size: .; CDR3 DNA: TGCGCCAGCAGCCAGAAGCAGGGGGTCGGGGAGCTGTTTTTT; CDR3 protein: CASSQKQGVGELFF
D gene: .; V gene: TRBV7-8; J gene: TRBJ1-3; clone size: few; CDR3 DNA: TGTGCCAGCAGCCATACAGGGTCTGGAAACACCATATATTTT; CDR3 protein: CASSHTGSGNTIYF
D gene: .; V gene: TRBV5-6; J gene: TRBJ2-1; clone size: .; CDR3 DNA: TGTGCCAGCAGCGGGGGGGCGAATGAGCAGTTCTTC; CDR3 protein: CASSGGANEQFF
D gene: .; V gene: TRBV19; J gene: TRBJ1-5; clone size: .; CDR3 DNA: TGTGCCAGTAGTACCACTCTCAATCAGCCCCAGCATTTT; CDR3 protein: CASSTTLNQPQHF
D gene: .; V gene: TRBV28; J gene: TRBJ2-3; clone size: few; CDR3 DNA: TGTGCCAGCAGTTTCGTGGCAGGGACAGATACGCAGTATTTT; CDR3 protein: CASSFVAGTDTQYF
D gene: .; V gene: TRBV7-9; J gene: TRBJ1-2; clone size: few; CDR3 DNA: .; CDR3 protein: CASSFGQGVNYGYTF
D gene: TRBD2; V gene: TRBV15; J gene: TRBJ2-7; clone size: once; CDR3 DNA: TGTGCCACCAGCGCACTTCCGGTGCCCGGGGGGGACGAGCAGTACTTC; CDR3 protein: CATSALPVPGGDEQYF
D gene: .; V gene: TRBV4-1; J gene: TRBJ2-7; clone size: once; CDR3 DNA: TGCGCCAGCAGCCAAGAGCCACAGACTACATACGAGCAGTACTTC; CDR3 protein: CASSQEPQTTYEQYF
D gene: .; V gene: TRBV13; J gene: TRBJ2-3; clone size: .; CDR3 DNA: TGTGCCAGCAGCCCCCCCAACAAGGATACGCAGTATTTT; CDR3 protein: CASSPPNKDTQYF
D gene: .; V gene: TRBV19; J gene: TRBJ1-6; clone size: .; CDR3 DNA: TGTGCCAGTAGTATAGTCCCCAGGGGAGAGGATAATTCACCCCTCCACTTT; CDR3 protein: CASSIVPRGEDNSPLHF
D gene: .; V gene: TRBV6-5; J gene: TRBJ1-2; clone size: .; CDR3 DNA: TGTGCCAGCAGCTCGACGGGGGTTGGCTACACCTTC; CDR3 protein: CASSSTGVGYTF
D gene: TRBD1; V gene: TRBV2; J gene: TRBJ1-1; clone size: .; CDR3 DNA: TGTGCCAGCAGTGGGGTGGGACAGGGGGACTTTAGGGCTGAAGCTTTCTTT; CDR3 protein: CASSGVGQGDFRAEAFF
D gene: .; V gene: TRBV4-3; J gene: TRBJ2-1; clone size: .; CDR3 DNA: TGCGCCAGCAGCCAAGACGGGGGGCGTTACAATGAGCAGTTCTTC; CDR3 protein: CASSQDGGRYNEQFF
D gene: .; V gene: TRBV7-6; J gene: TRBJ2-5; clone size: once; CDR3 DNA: TGTGCCAGCAGCTCCTCCGGGACGTACCAAGAGACCCAGTACTTC; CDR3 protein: CASSSSGTYQETQYF
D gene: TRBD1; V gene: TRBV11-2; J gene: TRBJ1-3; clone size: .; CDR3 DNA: TGTGCCAGCAGCTTATTCCGGGACAGGCTAGCAGGGGGAAACACCATATATTTT; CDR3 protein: CASSLFRDRLAGGNTIYF
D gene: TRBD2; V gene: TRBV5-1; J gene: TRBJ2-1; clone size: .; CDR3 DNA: TGCGCCAGCAGCTTGGAGGGTAGCGGGGGGATCTACAATGAGCAGTTCTTC; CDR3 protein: CASSLEGSGGIYNEQFF
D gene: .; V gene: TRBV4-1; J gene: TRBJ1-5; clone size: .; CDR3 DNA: TGCGCCAGCAGCCAAGATAGGGAGGGCAATCAGCCCCAGCATTTT; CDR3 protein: CASSQDREGNQPQHF
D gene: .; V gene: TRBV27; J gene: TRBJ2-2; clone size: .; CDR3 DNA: TGTGCCAGCAGTTTAAGGGACACACTGAACACCGGGGAGCTGTTTTTT; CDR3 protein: CASSLRDTLNTGELFF
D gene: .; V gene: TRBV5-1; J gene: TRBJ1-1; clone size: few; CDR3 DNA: TGCGCCAGCAGCTTGAAGGGCTCAGGTGGCACTGAAGCTTTCTTT; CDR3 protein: CASSLKGSGGTEAFF
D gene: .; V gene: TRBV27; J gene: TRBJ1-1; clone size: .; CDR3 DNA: TGTGCCAGCAGTTTGGGCCAGGGGACCACTGAAGCTTTCTTT; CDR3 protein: CASSLGQGTTEAFF
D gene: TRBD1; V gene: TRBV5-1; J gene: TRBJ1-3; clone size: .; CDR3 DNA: TGCGCCAGCAGCCAAACAGGGGGCTCTGGAAACACCATATATTTT; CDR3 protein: CASSQTGGSGNTIYF
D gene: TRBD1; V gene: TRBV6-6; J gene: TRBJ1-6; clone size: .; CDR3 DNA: TGTGCCAGCAACCTACAGGGGCCCTATAATTCACCCCTCCACTTT; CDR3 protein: CASNLQGPYNSPLHF
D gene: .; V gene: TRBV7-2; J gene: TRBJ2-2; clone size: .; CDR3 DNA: TGTGCCAGCAGCGACCGGGCTTTCGCCGGGGAGCTGTTTTTT; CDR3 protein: CASSDRAFAGELFF
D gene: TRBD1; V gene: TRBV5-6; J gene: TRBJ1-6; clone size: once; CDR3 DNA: TGTGCCAGCAGCTCCCCCGGGACAGGGTCCTATAATTCACCCCTCCACTTT; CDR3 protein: CASSSPGTGSYNSPLHF
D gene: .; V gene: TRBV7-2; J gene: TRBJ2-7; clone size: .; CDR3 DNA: TGTGCCACCTTGGGGGGTAGCTACGAGCAGTACTTC; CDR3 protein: CATLGGSYEQYF
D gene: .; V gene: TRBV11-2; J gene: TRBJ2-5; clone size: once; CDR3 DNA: TGTGCCAGCAGCTTATCCGGAAGAGGGGAGACCCAGTACTTC; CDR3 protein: CASSLSGRGETQYF
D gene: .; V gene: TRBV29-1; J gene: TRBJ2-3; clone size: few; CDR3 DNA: TGCAGCGTTGAAAAGGACAGCACAGATACGCAGTATTTT; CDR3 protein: CSVEKDSTDTQYF
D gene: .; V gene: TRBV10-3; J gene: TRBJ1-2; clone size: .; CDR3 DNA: TGTGCCAGCAGTTACTCGTGGGGATATGGCTACACCTTC; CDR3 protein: CASSYSWGYGYTF
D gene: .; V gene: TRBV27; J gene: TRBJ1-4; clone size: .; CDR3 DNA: TGTGCCAGCAGTCCCGCGGGGGATTATGAAAAACTGTTTTTT; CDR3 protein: CASSPAGDYEKLFF
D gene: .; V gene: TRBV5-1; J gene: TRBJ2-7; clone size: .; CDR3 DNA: TGCGCCAGCAGCCCCCTGGGTTCCTACGAGCAGTACTTC; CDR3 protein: CASSPLGSYEQYF
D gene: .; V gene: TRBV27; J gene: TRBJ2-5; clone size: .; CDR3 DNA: TGTGCCAGCAGTTTCAGAACAGTTGAGGGGGAGACCCAGTACTTC; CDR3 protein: CASSFRTVEGETQYF
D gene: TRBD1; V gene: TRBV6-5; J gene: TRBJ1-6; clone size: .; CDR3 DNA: TGTGCCGCGGGACAGGAGAGCTCCTATAATTCACCCCTCCACTTT; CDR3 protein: CAAGQESSYNSPLHF
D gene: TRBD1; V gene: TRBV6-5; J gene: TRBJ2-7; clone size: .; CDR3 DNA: TGTGCTACAGCAGTCGGACAGGAGATCTACGAGCAGTACTTC; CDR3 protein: CATAVGQEIYEQYF
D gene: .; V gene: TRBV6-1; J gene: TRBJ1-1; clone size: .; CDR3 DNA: TGTGCCAGCAGTGTTACGGGCGCCTGGACTGAAGCTTTCTTT; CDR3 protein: CASSVTGAWTEAFF
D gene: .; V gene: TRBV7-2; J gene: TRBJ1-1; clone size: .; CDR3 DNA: TGTGCCAGCAGCTTAGTCCCCCGGGGGGTCGTGAACACTGAAGCTTTCTTT; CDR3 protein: CASSLVPRGVVNTEAFF
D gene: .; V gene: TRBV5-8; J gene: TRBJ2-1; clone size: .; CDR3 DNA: TGTGCCAGCAGCCCGTGGGGGCTCCACAATGAGCAGTTCTTC; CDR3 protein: CASSPWGLHNEQFF
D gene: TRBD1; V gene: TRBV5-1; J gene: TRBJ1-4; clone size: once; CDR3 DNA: TGCGCCAGCAGCCTCGGCCAGGGGGGCGAAAAACTGTTTTTT; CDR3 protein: CASSLGQGGEKLFF
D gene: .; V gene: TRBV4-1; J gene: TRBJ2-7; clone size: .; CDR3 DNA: TGCGCCAGCAGCCAAGATCAAACAAGTGAGCAGTACTTC; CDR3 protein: CASSQDQTSEQYF
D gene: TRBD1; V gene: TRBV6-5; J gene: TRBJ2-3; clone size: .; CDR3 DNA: TGTGCCAGCAGTTTTGGGACAGCAGATACGCAGTATTTT; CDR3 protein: CASSFGTADTQYF
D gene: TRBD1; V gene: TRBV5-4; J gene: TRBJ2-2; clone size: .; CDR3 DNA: TGTGCCAGCAGCCCCCTTGGCGGGACAGGGGACACCGGGGAGCTGTTTTTT; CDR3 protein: CASSPLGGTGDTGELFF
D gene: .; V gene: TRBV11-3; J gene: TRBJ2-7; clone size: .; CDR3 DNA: TGTGCCAGCAGCTCCCGGGTGTCCTACGAGCAGTACTTC; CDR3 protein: CASSSRVSYEQYF
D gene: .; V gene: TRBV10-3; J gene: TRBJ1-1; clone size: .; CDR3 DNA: TGTGCCACCCGATTTACTCAAGCCACTGAAGCTTTCTTT; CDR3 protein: CATRFTQATEAFF
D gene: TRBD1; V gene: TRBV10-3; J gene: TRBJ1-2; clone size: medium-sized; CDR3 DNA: TGTGCCATCAGTCTACAGACAGGGATCTATGGCTACACCTTC; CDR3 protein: CAISLQTGIYGYTF
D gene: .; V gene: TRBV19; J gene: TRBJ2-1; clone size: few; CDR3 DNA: .; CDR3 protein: CASSSGLVYNEQFF
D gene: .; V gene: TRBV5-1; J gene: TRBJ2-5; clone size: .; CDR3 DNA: TGCGCCAGCAGCTTTTTAGAGACCCAGTACTTC; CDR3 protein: CASSFLETQYF
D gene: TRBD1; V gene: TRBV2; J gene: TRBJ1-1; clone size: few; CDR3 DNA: TGTGCCAGCAGCAGGACAGGAGGGAACACTGAAGCTTTCTTT; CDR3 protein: CASSRTGGNTEAFF
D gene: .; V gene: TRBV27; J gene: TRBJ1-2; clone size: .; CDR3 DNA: TGTGCCAGCAGTTTATTCTACCCGGGACCATACGGCTACACCTTC; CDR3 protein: CASSLFYPGPYGYTF
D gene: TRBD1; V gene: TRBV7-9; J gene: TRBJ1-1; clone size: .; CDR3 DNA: TGTGCCAGCAGCCCCGTGGACAGGACGAACACTGAAGCTTTCTTT; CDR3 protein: CASSPVDRTNTEAFF
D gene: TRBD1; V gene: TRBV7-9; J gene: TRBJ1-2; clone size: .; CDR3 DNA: TGTGCCAGCAGCACTATAAAAAACCCGGGACAGGGAGACTATGGCTACACCTTC; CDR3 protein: CASSTIKNPGQGDYGYTF
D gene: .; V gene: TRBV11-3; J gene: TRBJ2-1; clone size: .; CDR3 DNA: TGTGCCAGCAGCCCCCCCGGGTCCTCCTCAAATGAGCAGTTCTTC; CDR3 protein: CASSPPGSSSNEQFF
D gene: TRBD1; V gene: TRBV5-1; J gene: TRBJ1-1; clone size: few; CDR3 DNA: TGCGCCAGCAGCACAGGGGACAGGGGCAGAATATTTGGAACTGAAGCTTTCTTT; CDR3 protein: CASSTGDRGRIFGTEAFF
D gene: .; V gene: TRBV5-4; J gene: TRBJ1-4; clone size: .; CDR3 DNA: TGTGCCAGCAGCTCGACACAGGGTGATGAAAAACTGTTTTTT; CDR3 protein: CASSSTQGDEKLFF
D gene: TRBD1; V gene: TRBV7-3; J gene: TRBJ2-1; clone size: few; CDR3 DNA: TGTGCCAGCAGCACCGGACAGGGCCGGGGTTACAATGAGCAGTTCTTC; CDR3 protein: CASSTGQGRGYNEQFF
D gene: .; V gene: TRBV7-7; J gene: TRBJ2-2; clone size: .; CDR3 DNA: TGTGCTAGCAGCTTAGATCCGGGGGCCTCTTTAAACACCGGGGAGCTGTTTTTT; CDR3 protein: CASSLDPGASLNTGELFF
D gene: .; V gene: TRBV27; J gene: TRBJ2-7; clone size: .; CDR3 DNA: TGTGCCAGCAGTTTAATATCCGGGACCATAGAGTACGAGCAGTACTTC; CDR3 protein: CASSLISGTIEYEQYF